Here is one T cell receptor (beta chain) with its context. Its binding antigen is unknown. No quality values exist for individual bases; no much larger clone is one base distant. These data are taken from a study of cytomegalovirus exposure and HLA in healthy donors (dated by TCRdb to 2016 to 2017). Broadly, across the study: An earlier analysis of 587 of the donors reported 250 to 350 Gb of sequence data and 95 million to 140 million unique TCR beta sequences obtained from some 170 million T cells. Roughly 300 gigabases of sequencing data and around 80 million unique TCR sequences made up an early release that covered 500 to 650 HLA-typed donors. Of the 300 to 500 genotyped donors, 80% to 90% were placed in the genetic ancestry cluster associated with self-reported Caucasian donors. The study aimed to test whether signatures of past pathogen exposure could be identified by cataloging public T cell receptors. The study used immunosequencing to profile the T cell repertoires of about 670 subjects and linked those repertoires to cytomegalovirus serostatus. Besides the first cohort of 550 to 750 subjects, a separate validation cohort made up of some 110 different subjects was used. The study combined high-throughput TCR immunosequencing, statistical association of individual TCRs with disease status, and machine learning to predict cytomegalovirus infection status. In a later analysis, previously published TCR beta repertoires from 666 donors were re-analyzed and high-resolution HLA genotyping was added so that TCR occurrence patterns could be studied. The later analysis used no new phenotypic data to find candidate immune exposures, relying instead on TCR beta sequences and their occurrence across donors. To decide whether each TCR beta V gene segment behaved as functional or pseudogenic, an earlier analysis of several hundred of the donors relied on high-throughput TCR beta sequencing. Donor age, sex, ethnicity and CMV serostatus were compiled alongside the repertoire data. A later genetic analysis took genome-wide SNP genotypes for 398 of the 666 donors and used that subset as a discovery cohort. All discovery cohort repertoires had been generated using a single sequencing platform. Class I and class II HLA loci were covered by the typing at four-digit resolution. Typing coverage varied by locus: 629-630 donors for A, B, C, DRB1 and DQB1; more than 500 for DQA1; more than 600 for DPA1; approximately 450 for DPB1. Because of strong linkage in the cohort, roughly five DR-DQ haplotypes were treated as single units for association and clustering. Among about 390 genotyped donors of the cohort, an average of around 240,000 unique TCR beta nucleotide sequences were sequenced per donor, around 20% of them non-productive.

For CDR1 and CDR2, the germline V gene lists SGHTA and FQGNSA. V is cut back by 2 bases and J by 6 bases, with 8 bases in the junction unmatched. CDR3 length: 15 amino acids, cysteine to phenylalanine. Just the 45-base CDR3 DNA is kept, in frame starting at base 1. Paper-wide results and their limitations: A total of 164 TCR beta chains were listed by the study as associated with cytomegalovirus. In a later analysis, HLA-associated TCR beta chains showed more clonal expansion and lower generation probabilities than non-associated chains that were equally common. In a later analysis, TCR association rates were found to vary across HLA loci, with the most associated TCRs seen for DRB1 alleles and the fewest for HLA-C alleles. The authors suggested that the approach could potentially be generalized to other disease states and immunological phenotypes. A later analysis reported that several top co-occurrence clusters appeared linked to parvovirus B19, influenza, CMV and Epstein-Barr virus. A later genetic analysis reported fewer N-insertions in productive TCRs among donors in an Asian-associated ancestry cluster than the roughly 690-donor mean. When HLA alleles, especially DR and DQ, strongly co-occurred, TCR associations were difficult to assign to individual alleles. Some IMGT-functional V segments, including TRBV6-2 and TRBV6-3, could not be told apart with the 87-base-pair reads, so those segments were excluded. Cytomegalovirus status was reported to be diagnosed by the classifier with high specificity and sensitivity in both the original and validation cohorts. Three of the identified cytomegalovirus-associated TCR beta chains were confirmed in vitro to be specific for cytomegalovirus antigens. An earlier analysis of approximately 530 of the donors showed that most TCR beta V segments appeared in productive rearrangements either about 87% or about 30% of the time, which broadly matched IMGT annotations. Because counts were too low, 15 to 20 rarely observed V segments, including chromosome 9 orphons, were excluded from the earlier analysis of under 650 of the donors. V-gene and J-gene trimming of TCR beta chains was associated with a missense DCLRE1C variant in a later genetic analysis, and the association was replicated in an independent cohort. While some public TCRs were present in many individuals, most TCR sequences turned up only very rarely across donors. CMV serostatus was the only immune exposure information available for the cohort. A group of highly shared sequence variants was considered likely to be a technical artifact of the sequencing pipeline. In a later analysis, around 17,000 TCR beta sequences were associated with specific HLA alleles at a false discovery rate of 0.05. A further reported finding was that TCR beta sequences accurately predicted the HLA-A and HLA-B alleles for most subjects in the first cohort. According to a later analysis, most CMV-associated TCR beta chains appeared to be HLA-restricted, and the HLA associations seemed to be driven largely by CMV exposure. This cohort had only TCR beta chains sequenced, and the lack of alpha or paired-chain data limited which features could be detected. Correlated functional status among segregating V segments might reflect linkage disequilibrium, but an unknown experimental factor could not be ruled out. HLA typing was unavailable for some donors at each locus, so association tests used only the typed subset. Sequencing depth was assumed to be roughly uniform across donors in the presence/absence analyses, though that assumption may not hold.

In total, 500 to 700 healthy bone marrow donors made up the cohort. All cohort members were sampled while nominally healthy, although unrecorded immune exposures were likely present. The donor tested CMV seronegative, placing the donor among the 300 to 450 seronegative members of the cohort. A peripheral blood sample was provided by each donor, and peripheral blood mononuclear cells were used for TCR beta sequencing. The Qiagen DNeasy Blood Extraction Kit was used to extract genomic DNA from the blood cell samples. The receptor library was made with the immunoSEQ multiplex PCR assay. For the multiplex PCR, a mixture combining 60 forward primers for TCR Vbeta segments and 13 reverse primers for TCR Jbeta segments was used. A multiplex PCR assay on genomic DNA amplified the CDR3 region of rearranged TCR beta genes. Amplified TCR beta libraries were sequenced as 87-base-pair reads on the Illumina HiSeq System. For the original study's pipeline: A later analysis tallied around 82 million unique TCR beta chains across the 700 or so repertoires, and approximately 12 million of those chains were shared by two or more donors. A nearest-neighbor algorithm error-corrected the raw reads and collapsed the reads into unique sequences, merging closely related sequences to remove PCR and sequencing errors. V, D and J gene segments were assigned by aligning CDR3 sequences to IMGT reference sequences. Each retained sequence needed at least a six-nucleotide match to both a V gene segment and a J gene segment. A rearrangement counted as productive if the CDR3 had no stop codons and remained in frame with V and J, and every other rearrangement counted as non-productive. CDR3 was defined by IMGT convention, running from the second conserved V-encoded cysteine to the conserved J-encoded phenylalanine. The earlier analysis of a few hundred of the donors excluded any sequence lacking an unambiguous match to a single V gene segment. In an earlier analysis of around 590 of the donors, a V segment was called functional when productive rearrangements were above 56.7%, and segregating when the standard deviation between donors exceeded 5%. A statistical classification framework was built for diagnosing cytomegalovirus status from the catalog of TCR beta chain sequences. In a later analysis, TCR nucleotide sequences were compared against IMGT/GENE-DB human TR gene sequences so that V and J genes could be assigned. The TCRdist pipeline was used in a later analysis to assign CDR3 sequences and most-parsimonious VDJ recombination scenarios. In a later analysis, each TCR beta chain was defined by its CDR3 amino acid sequence together with its V-gene family, and reads lacking a unique V-gene family were excluded. To address suspected cross-contamination and a sequencing artifact, a later analysis removed under 600 highly shared, low-generation-probability nucleotide sequences. A later analysis calculated a clonal expansion index for each public chain from normalized within-repertoire ranks of inferred template counts. A later analysis computed generation probabilities with a VDJ recombination model fitted to out-of-frame rearrangements, and checked the results against IGoR. In a later analysis, hypergeometric tests were used to score TCR-TCR, TCR-HLA and TCR-CMV co-occurrence, with a repertoire-size bias correction applied to TCR pairs. A later analysis estimated false discovery rates by permuting HLA or CMV assignments 20 times. A later analysis grouped co-occurring TCRs with DBSCAN, adding TCRdist sequence similarity when clustering within HLA-allele-positive subsets. Co-occurrence clustering excluded repertoires with fewer than 30,000 or more than 120,000 public chains, plus five with anomalous nucleotide sharing. Here the immuneACCESS table is served through TCRdb, limited to in-frame sequences with V and J called. Missing clones are a known gap in these copies; in checked studies unresolved V genes cover under half, and the rest lacks a known reason. V and J calls and clone size are given by that table; D and trimming were obtained from the DNA. In all, the sample holds roughly 100,000 clones, and about 81% of those were seen once. Roughly 1.3% of the sample goes to the ten largest clones.

This TCR was recovered from a man aged 25-40 years in good health and CMV-seronegative. The sample was PBMCs. Recombination connected TRBV7-2 to TRBJ2-7, and 9 bases in between align with TRBD1. The nucleotide sequence reads as follows: TGTGCCAGCAGCTTAACGGGGACAGGGTTTTTCGAGCAGTACTTC. Translated, this gives CASSLTGTGFFEQYF.